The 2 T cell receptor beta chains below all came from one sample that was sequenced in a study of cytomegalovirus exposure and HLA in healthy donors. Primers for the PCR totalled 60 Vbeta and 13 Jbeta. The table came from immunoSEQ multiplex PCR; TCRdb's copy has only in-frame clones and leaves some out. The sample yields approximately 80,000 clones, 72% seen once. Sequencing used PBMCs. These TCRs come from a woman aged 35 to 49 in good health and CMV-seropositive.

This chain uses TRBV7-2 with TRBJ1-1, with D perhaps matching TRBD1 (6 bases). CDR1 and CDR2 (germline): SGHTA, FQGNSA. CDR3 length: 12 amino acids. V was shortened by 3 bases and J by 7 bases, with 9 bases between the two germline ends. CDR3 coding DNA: TGTGCCAGCAGCTTCACAGGGTTTGAAGCTTTCTTT. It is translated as CASSFTGFEAFF.

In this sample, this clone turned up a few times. The CDR3 loop reads CASSKIGGEKLFF. Here the CDR3 DNA reads TGTGCCAGCAGCAAGATCGGGGGAGAAAAACTGTTTTTT. The chain employs TRBV5-6 and TRBJ1-4, with TRBD1 as a possible D gene (5 bases). Trimming shortened V by 4 bases and J by 8 bases, and 12 bases separated the two germline ends. Germline V gene lookup returns CDR1 SGHDT and CDR2 YYEEEE. The CDR3 covers 13 residues.